What follows are 16 T cell receptor beta chains derived from one specimen sequenced in a study of T cell clones after liver transplantation. The table came from immunoSEQ multiplex PCR; TCRdb's copy has only in-frame clones and leaves some out. The profile shows about 74,000 clones, about 80% of them singletons. The sample consisted of CD4+ T cells from blood, taken before liver transplant. All receptors derive from a human donor who received a liver transplant.

The chain employs TRBV7-3 and TRBJ2-1, with TRBD2 matching 13 bases. The junction had 7 bases not matched to a gene; V was cut back by 1 base and J by 7 bases. This CDR3 comprises 17 residues. Per germline, CDR1 SGHTA and CDR2 FQGTGA. CDR3 in amino acids: CASSLNGLAGVSNEQFF. CDR3 bases: TGTGCCAGCAGCTTAAATGGACTAGCGGGAGTATCAAATGAGCAGTTCTTC.

CDR3 loop: CASSLDGTKYF. Here the CDR3 DNA reads TGCGCCAGCAGCTTGGACGGGACGAAGTACTTC. The chain employs TRBV5-1 and TRBJ2-7; D possibly matches TRBD1 or TRBD2 (5 bases each). Germline V gene lookup returns CDR1 SGHRS and CDR2 YFSETQ. V was clipped by 0 bases and J by 11 bases, with 9 bases between them. CDR3 length: 11 amino acids. Full variable domain (remainder filled in from reference TRBV5-1 and TRBJ2-7): KAGVTQTPRYLIKTRGQQVTLSCSPISGHRSVSWYQQTPGQGLQFLFEYFSETQRNKGNFPGRFSGRQFSNSRSEMNVSTLELGDSALYLCASSLDGTKYFGPGTRLTVT.

This chain joins TRBV5-4 and TRBJ2-1, with D hard to call. Trimming stripped 4 bases from V and 6 bases from J, with 11 bases between. This CDR3 is built from 13 residues. Germline V CDR1 and CDR2: SGHNT, YYREEE (reference sequence). The DNA of the CDR3 is TGTGCCAGCAGCCCTGGACCAATCAATGAGCAGTTCTTC. Its translation: CASSPGPINEQFF.

This sequence joins TRBV6-6 and TRBJ2-7, with 9 bases lining up with TRBD1. CDR1 is MNHNY, CDR2 SVGAGI, per germline (reference sequence). The J segment lost 6 bases and the V segment lost 4 bases, leaving 10 bases of the junction unmatched. This CDR3 comprises 15 residues. The CDR3 coding sequence is TGTGCCAGCAGTTCGCCACAGGGGGCGGTTAGCGAGCAGTACTTC. Protein product: CASSSPQGAVSEQYF.

The J gene is TRBJ2-1, the V gene TRBV27; the match to TRBD2 covers 8 bases. Looked up from germline, CDR1 is MNHEY and CDR2 is SMNVEV (reference sequence). Trimming removed 3 bases from V and 3 bases from J; junction bases left unmatched: 4. This CDR3 comprises 15 residues. CDR3 DNA: TGTGCCAGCAGTTTTCGGGGGGGAAACTACAATGAGCAGTTCTTC. This codes for CASSFRGGNYNEQFF.

The chain recombines TRBV2 with TRBJ2-1, with 7 bases lining up with TRBD2. The CDR3 covers 14 residues. J gave up 9 bases and V 4 bases, and 9 bases lay outside the gene matches. Germline V gene data show CDR1 as SNHLY and CDR2 as FYNNEI. The DNA of the CDR3 is TGTGCCAGCAGTGGAGGGAGGGCCCTCGGTGAGCAGTTCTTC. This translates into CASSGGRALGEQFF.

The rearrangement joins TRBV15 to TRBJ2-7; 8 nucleotides match TRBD2. The CDR3 runs to 17 residues. Trimming took 8 bases from V and 0 from J; bases not matched to a gene: 15. Germline loops: CDR1 LNHNV, CDR2 YYDKDF (reference sequence). The CDR3 sequence is CATAGGSGRNSSYEQYF. CDR3 in DNA: TGTGCCACCGCAGGAGGGAGCGGGAGAAACAGCTCCTACGAGCAGTACTTC.

This rearrangement joins TRBV5-6 to TRBJ1-2, with unresolved D. CDR1 is SGHDT and CDR2 is YYEEEE in the germline V gene. The CDR3 extends over 18 amino acids. Trimming cost V 4 bases and J 2 bases, with 24 bases left between them. CDR3 bases: TGTGCCAGCAGCGCACGCGATTTCCTAGGGCCCGTGAACTATGGCTACACCTTC. As protein: CASSARDFLGPVNYGYTF. Full variable domain (missing parts from reference TRBV5-6 and TRBJ1-2): DAGVTQSPTHLIKTRGQQVTLRCSPKSGHDTVSWYQQALGQGPQFIFQYYEEEERQRGNFPDRFSGHQFPNYSSELNVNALLLGDSALYLCASSARDFLGPVNYGYTFGSGTRLTVV.

This clone was observed once. The V and J genes are TRBV28 and TRBJ2-7; D is possibly TRBD1 (6 bases). There are 15 residues in the CDR3. The germline V gene encodes CDR1 MDHEN and CDR2 SYDVKM. V was pared by 8 bases and J by 7 bases, with 24 bases between. The CDR3 reads CASLSPGHQLEEQYF. In DNA form, the CDR3 reads TGTGCCAGCTTAAGCCCGGGACACCAGCTTGAGGAGCAGTACTTC.

The J gene is TRBJ1-5, the V gene TRBV6-1; D may be TRBD1 (5 bases). CDR3 length: 14 amino acids. V lost 2 bases, J lost 4 bases, and 9 bases lay in between. The germline gives CDR1 MNHNS, CDR2 SASEGT. CDR3 protein: CASSELQVNQPQHF. The CDR3 DNA is TGTGCCAGCAGTGAACTACAGGTTAATCAGCCCCAGCATTTT.

The chain joins TRBV7-2 to TRBJ1-2; D is undetermined. CDR3 length: 13 amino acids. V lost 0 bases and J 2 bases, leaving 4 bases between the germline ends. Germline lookup yields CDR1 SGHTA and CDR2 FQGNSA. CDR3 loop: CASSLAVNYGYTF. CDR3 DNA sequence: TGTGCCAGCAGCTTAGCAGTGAACTATGGCTACACCTTC.

This chain links TRBV19 with TRBJ2-4; D not resolved. V dropped 7 bases and J dropped 0 bases, with 10 bases sitting between them. Germline lookup yields CDR1 LNHDA and CDR2 SQIVND (reference sequence). The CDR3 covers 14 residues. DNA for the CDR3: TGTGCCAGTACTCTGAGTCTAGCCAAAAACATTCAGTACTTC. Protein sequence: CASTLSLAKNIQYF.

This rearrangement joins TRBV27 to TRBJ1-3; a possible D gene is TRBD1 (5 bases). CDR1 and CDR2 (germline): MNHEY, SMNVEV (reference sequence). Trimming removed 6 bases from V and 0 bases from J, with 15 bases in between. The CDR3 is made up of 16 amino acids. CDR3 residues: CASSLYGGSSGNTIYF. CDR3 nucleotides: TGTGCCAGCAGCCTCTACGGGGGTTCCTCTGGAAACACCATATATTTT.

The chain uses TRBV11-2 and TRBJ2-7, with D perhaps matching TRBD1 or TRBD2 (5 bases each). The germline V gene has CDR1 SGHAT and CDR2 FQNNGV. This CDR3 comprises 14 residues. Trimming left V 4 bases short and J 6 bases short, with 16 bases between. The CDR3 is CASSSLMGRVEQYF. The CDR3 nucleotides are TGTGCCAGCAGCTCTCTGATGGGGCGGGTCGAGCAGTACTTC.

CDR3 sequence reads: CAWRAPLTAYGYTF. CDR3 DNA: TGTGCCTGGAGGGCCCCCTTGACAGCCTATGGCTACACCTTC. The J gene is TRBJ1-2, the V gene TRBV30, with D tentatively TRBD1 (5 bases). Between the trimmed V and J ends, which lost 3 bases and 4 bases, there was a span of 15 bases. The CDR3 extends over 14 amino acids. Germline V gives CDR1 GTSNPN, CDR2 SVGIG (reference sequence).

The V gene is TRBV19, the J gene TRBJ2-7; 8 bases are shared with TRBD2. The V segment lost 5 bases and the J segment 3 bases; nucleotides outside the gene matches: 6. CDR3 length equals 14 residues. Per the germline V gene, CDR1 is LNHDA and CDR2 is SQIVND (reference sequence). DNA of the CDR3: TGTGCCAGTAGTGCCCGGGGGGGGGACTACGAGCAGTACTTC. Its protein is CASSARGGDYEQYF.